This T cell receptor (beta chain) was recorded in a study of cytomegalovirus exposure and HLA in healthy donors. Study at large: HLA-typed donors were the source of about 85 million unique TCRs held in an early data release. Points from the study as a whole: Most TCR beta V segments were productive about 90% or about 30% of the time in an earlier analysis.

A note on this clone: Its cognate antigen is unknown.

Trimming shortened V by 2 bases and J by 2 bases, and 15 bases separated the two germline ends. The germline gives CDR1 SGDLS, CDR2 YYNGEE. The CDR3 runs 16 residues. Vbeta (60) and Jbeta (13) primers were used in the PCR. Data came from immunoSEQ multiplex PCR; TCRdb stores just in-frame clones and leaves some out. The sample includes 210,000 or so clones, 70% to 80% of them seen just once. The receptor was isolated from a woman in her thirties in good health and CMV-seropositive. The chain couples TRBV9 to TRBJ2-3; D remains unclear. The sample consisted of PBMCs. This chain's CDR3 is CASSVLGSPFTDTQYF. The CDR3, as DNA: TGTGCCAGCAGCGTCTTAGGTAGCCCCTTCACAGATACGCAGTATTTT. Full variable domain (missing parts from reference TRBV9 and TRBJ2-3): DSGVTQTPKHLITATGQRVTLRCSPRSGDLSVYWYQQSLDQGLQFLIQYYNGEERAKGNILERFSAQQFPDLHSELNLSSLELGDSALYFCASSVLGSPFTDTQYFGPGTRLTVL.